One sample yielded the 24 T cell receptor beta chains listed below, sequenced in a study of cytomegalovirus exposure and HLA in healthy donors. The PCR was carried out with 60 Vbeta primers and 13 Jbeta primers. Repertoires were generated with immunoSEQ multiplex PCR, while TCRdb's copy carries only in-frame clones and drops some. Across about 51,000 clones, the top ten clones capture about 2.5% of the sample. Sequences were obtained from PBMCs. Receptors were obtained from a female donor in good health and CMV-seronegative.

V is TRBV18 and J is TRBJ1-1; no clear D gene. This CDR3 is built from 14 residues. Trimming removed 3 bases at V and 0 bases at J, with 8 bases between. Germline values: CDR1 KGHSH, CDR2 LQKENI. This CDR3 reads CASSPPGMNTEAFF. For the CDR3, the DNA is TGTGCCAGCTCACCTCCGGGGATGAACACTGAAGCTTTCTTT.

The rearrangement uses TRBV4-2 and TRBJ1-1; D may be TRBD1 (5 bases). The CDR3 runs to 14 residues. The germline CDR1 and CDR2 sequences are LGHNA and YNFKEQ. Deletions cut 1 base from V and 3 bases from J, with 9 bases between. The chain's CDR3 is CASSQGLGDTEAFF. CDR3 bases: TGTGCCAGCAGCCAAGGCCTAGGGGACACTGAAGCTTTCTTT.

This chain joins TRBV4-3 and TRBJ1-4; D is undetermined. Germline CDR1 is LGHNA and CDR2 is YSLEER. The CDR3 totals 18 residues. Deletions cut 4 bases from V and 6 bases from J, with 24 bases between. CDR3 protein: CASSPRWFSRGAHEKLFF. For the CDR3, the DNA is TGCGCCAGCAGCCCAAGATGGTTTTCCCGGGGTGCTCATGAAAAACTGTTTTTT.

For this clone: Mismatch with germline at one junction end may stem from a read error. This chain joins TRBV19 and TRBJ1-6; D unclear. CDR3 length: 12 residues. Germline-derived CDR1 and CDR2 are LNHDA and SQIVND (reference sequence). CDR3 DNA: TGTGCCAGTACCCGGAGCAATTCACCCCTACACTTT. This gives the protein CASTRSNSPLHF.

This chain uses TRBV10-3 with TRBJ1-1, with TRBD1 matching 11 bases. CDR1 is ENHRY, CDR2 SYGVKD, per germline. V shed 4 bases and J 4 bases; nucleotides not matched to a gene: 5. The CDR3 is 15 amino acids. CDR3 region: CAISGGGQGATEAFF. In DNA, the CDR3 is TGTGCCATCAGTGGGGGAGGACAGGGGGCCACTGAAGCTTTCTTT.

As concerns this clone: One end of the junction is discordant with germline, which a read error may explain. This chain connects TRBV19 to TRBJ1-4; D might be TRBD1 (5 bases). This CDR3 spans 11 amino acids. Germline values: CDR1 LNHDA, CDR2 SQIVND (reference sequence). CDR3 protein: CASSTSGHRIF. The CDR3 nucleotides read TGTGCCAGTAGTACCTCCGGACACCGGATTTTT.

The CDR3 DNA reads as TGTGCCAGCAGTTTGCAGGGGGGAAGTATAGAGCAGTACTTC. As protein: CASSLQGGSIEQYF. This chain uses TRBV27 with TRBJ2-7, with a possible D match to TRBD1 (7 bases). Germline CDR1 reads MNHEY; CDR2 reads SMNVEV (reference sequence). Trimming shortened V by 3 bases and J by 7 bases, and 16 bases separated the two germline ends. The CDR3 spans 14 residues.

The chain uses TRBV18 and TRBJ1-5; no definite D call. This CDR3 has 13 residues. Trimming stripped 6 bases from V and 0 bases from J, with 6 bases between. The germline gives CDR1 KGHSH, CDR2 LQKENI. The CDR3 region is CASSPTSNQPQHF. Written as DNA, the CDR3 is TGTGCCAGCTCCCCTACTAGCAATCAGCCCCAGCATTTT.

The chain couples TRBV29-1 to TRBJ2-7; TRBD1 aligns across 11 bases. The CDR3 runs to 12 residues. Germline CDR1 and CDR2: SQVTM and ANQGSEA. V was clipped by 4 bases and J by 4 bases; unmatched bases: 0. As DNA, the CDR3 is TGCAGCGTTGGGGACAGGGGGTACGAGCAGTACTTC. Its protein is CSVGDRGYEQYF.

The chain employs TRBV5-1 and TRBJ1-1; D is possibly TRBD1 (6 bases). There are 14 residues in the CDR3. CDR1 is SGHRS, CDR2 YFSETQ, per germline. Trimming cost V 4 bases and J 4 bases, with 14 bases left between them. CDR3 sequence reads: CASSPQGAGTEAFF. The CDR3 bases are TGCGCCAGCAGCCCACAGGGCGCCGGCACTGAAGCTTTCTTT.

V usage is TRBV6-1 and J usage is TRBJ1-5; D remains ambiguous. Germline V gene data show CDR1 as MNHNS and CDR2 as SASEGT. V gave up 5 bases and J gave up 7 bases, with 9 bases separating them. This CDR3 spans 12 amino acids. The CDR3 loop reads CASSPIVQPQHF. In nucleotides, the CDR3 is TGTGCCAGCAGTCCAATAGTGCAGCCCCAGCATTTT.

The CDR3 sequence is CASSYRTSGRVNTGELFF. The CDR3 DNA follows: TGTGCCAGCAGTTACAGGACTAGCGGGAGGGTGAACACCGGGGAGCTGTTTTTT. The chain recombines TRBV27 with TRBJ2-2, with 15 positions matching TRBD2. This CDR3 comprises 18 residues. Trimming took 4 bases from V and 1 from J; bases not matched to a gene: 4. Germline V gene sequence: CDR1 MNHEY, CDR2 SMNVEV (reference sequence).

The CDR3 sequence: CASSQRLAGIERAKNIQYF. CDR3 coding DNA: TGCGCCAGCAGCCAGCGACTAGCGGGGATTGAGAGGGCCAAAAACATTCAGTACTTC. The rearrangement links TRBV4-1 to TRBJ2-4; 11 nucleotides match TRBD2. V lost 3 bases and J lost 1; bases outside the gene matches: 11. Germline CDR1 reads MGHRA; CDR2 reads YSYEKL. This CDR3 spans 19 amino acids.

The chain joins TRBV10-1 to TRBJ1-2; D is uncertain. Germline assignment: CDR1 WNHNN and CDR2 SYGVQD (reference sequence). The CDR3 is 14 amino acids. V lost 4 bases and J 2 bases, leaving 11 bases between the germline ends. The CDR3 DNA is TGCGCCAGCAGTGTGTACAGTAGGAACTATGGCTACACCTTC. Its protein is CASSVYSRNYGYTF.

The rearrangement joins TRBV20-1 to TRBJ1-2, with a tentative D call TRBD1 (5 bases). Trimming left V 3 bases short and J 6 bases short, with 8 bases between. This CDR3 spans 11 amino acids. Germline assignment: CDR1 DFQATT and CDR2 SNEGSKA (reference sequence). In DNA form, the CDR3 reads TGCAGTGCTAGCAGGGAGGATGGCTACACCTTC. Amino acids: CSASREDGYTF.

The chain combines TRBV11-2 with TRBJ2-3, with a tentative D call TRBD1 (6 bases). The CDR3 contains 17 residues. Germline V gene lookup returns CDR1 SGHAT and CDR2 FQNNGV. Trimming took 7 bases from V and 4 from J, leaving 24 bases between them. The chain's CDR3 is CASTRRVGGRSSDTQYF. CDR3 sequence (DNA): TGTGCCAGCACGAGGAGAGTTGGGGGCCGATCGTCAGATACGCAGTATTTT.

The V call is TRBV4-1, the J call TRBJ2-2, with D unresolved. Germline assignment: CDR1 MGHRA and CDR2 YSYEKL. Trimming removed 0 bases from V and 5 bases from J, with 7 bases in between. This CDR3 comprises 14 residues. The CDR3 sequence is CASSQDPSTGELFF. The CDR3 region has the DNA TGCGCCAGCAGCCAAGATCCTTCGACCGGGGAGCTGTTTTTT.

The chain has TRBV2 and TRBJ2-1, with TRBD2 identical over 8 bases. CDR3 length: 13 residues. CDR1 and CDR2 from the germline V gene are SNHLY and FYNNEI. Trimming took 6 bases from V and 12 from J; bases not matched to a gene: 10. CDR3 in amino acids: CASRPAGAFGQFF. CDR3 DNA sequence: TGTGCCAGCAGGCCAGCGGGGGCCTTTGGGCAGTTCTTC.

The chain uses TRBV4-3 and TRBJ1-1, with D unclear. CDR3 length equals 14 residues. With 1 base removed from V and 1 base from J, the gap between germline ends came to 7 bases. In germline, CDR1 is LGHNA, CDR2 YSLEER. The CDR3: CASSQAHRNTEAFF. For the CDR3, the DNA is TGCGCCAGCAGCCAAGCCCACAGGAACACTGAAGCTTTCTTT.

The rearrangement links TRBV28 to TRBJ1-1; perhaps TRBD1 as D (5 bases). Germline-derived CDR1 and CDR2 are MDHEN and SYDVKM. The CDR3 loop spans 15 amino acids. The V gene lost 2 bases and the J gene lost 1 base, with 11 bases spanning the gap. The CDR3 DNA sequence: TGTGCCAGCAGTTTACGTCCGGGGGGGAACACTGAAGCTTTCTTT. Translated: CASSLRPGGNTEAFF.

V is TRBV7-2 and J is TRBJ1-1; maybe TRBD1 (5 bases). This CDR3 is built from 15 residues. V lost 5 bases and J 0 bases, leaving 13 bases between the germline ends. Germline V gene sequence: CDR1 SGHTA, CDR2 FQGNSA. This CDR3 is CASSQRQQMNTEAFF. CDR3 DNA: TGTGCCAGCAGCCAGAGACAGCAGATGAACACTGAAGCTTTCTTT. Together with reference TRBV7-2 and TRBJ1-1, the CDR3 gives the full variable domain: GAGVSQSPSNKVTEKGKDVELRCDPISGHTALYWYRQSLGQGLEFLIYFQGNSAPDKSGLPSDRFSAERTGGSVSTLTIQRTQQEDSAVYLCASSQRQQMNTEAFFGQGTRLTVV.

The chain joins TRBV6-5 to TRBJ2-1, with TRBD2 identical over 15 bases. The V and J ends lost 4 bases and 9 bases, in that order; junction bases with no gene match: 7. Per the germline V gene, CDR1 is MNHEY and CDR2 is SVGAGI. This CDR3 contains 16 residues. CDR3 coding DNA: TGTGCCAGCAGTTCCTGGACTAGCGGGGGGGCCGGTGAGCAGTTCTTC. Protein product: CASSSWTSGGAGEQFF.

The rearrangement joins TRBV7-9 to TRBJ1-2; TRBD1 aligns across 8 bases. With V trimmed by 4 bases and J by 4 bases, 8 bases remained unmatched. The CDR3 covers 15 residues. Germline V gene sequence: CDR1 SEHNR, CDR2 FQNEAQ (reference sequence). The CDR3 spells CASSYPGQGPYGYTF. The DNA of the CDR3 is TGTGCCAGCAGCTACCCTGGACAGGGCCCCTATGGCTACACCTTC.

This chain joins TRBV4-1 and TRBJ1-2; 7 bases match TRBD1. Trimming cost V 4 bases and J 4 bases; bases outside gene matches: 3. Germline values: CDR1 MGHRA, CDR2 YSYEKL. The CDR3 totals 13 residues. CDR3 loop: CASSRDSSYGYTF. The CDR3 DNA follows: TGCGCCAGCAGCCGGGACAGCTCCTATGGCTACACCTTC.